These T cell receptor beta chains were read from a single sample in a study of blood T cell repertoires in COVID-19. Sequencing was performed with immunoSEQ multiplex PCR; in TCRdb, only in-frame clones are kept and a portion is missing. Here the sample spans around 330,000 clones, roughly 90% being singletons. Specimen: peripheral blood. These TCRs come from a woman between 45 and 65 years old with active or convalescent COVID-19. CDR3s include the opening cysteine and the closing phenylalanine or tryptophan. The D gene is left open where the match is weak. Size is stated for part of the rows, as once, few or many counts, or as a class when the clone is expanded.

J,size,D,V,CDR3,DNA
TRBJ1-2,-,-,TRBV5-6,CASSLVQMPGYTF,TGTGCCAGCAGCTTGGTACAGATGCCTGGCTACACCTTC
TRBJ2-7,-,TRBD2,TRBV15,CATSHGTSGTYEQYF,TGTGCCACCAGTCACGGGACTAGCGGGACCTACGAGCAGTACTTC
TRBJ1-2,-,-,TRBV7-2,CASSSTRGNYGYTF,TGTGCCAGCAGCTCCACCAGGGGTAACTATGGCTACACCTTC
TRBJ1-1,-,TRBD1,TRBV4-1,CASSQGQGVTEAFF,TGCGCCAGCAGCCAAGGACAGGGTGTCACTGAAGCTTTCTTT
TRBJ2-5,-,-,TRBV24-1,CATSGGTADQETQYF,TGTGCCACCAGTGGCGGGACAGCTGACCAAGAGACCCAGTACTTC
TRBJ2-1,-,-,TRBV7-3,CASSLLGDNEQFF,TGTGCCAGCAGCTTGTTGGGAGACAATGAGCAGTTCTTC
TRBJ2-1,-,TRBD2,TRBV19,CASSSGLAGENEQFF,TGTGCCAGTAGTTCCGGACTAGCGGGGGAGAATGAGCAGTTCTTC
TRBJ2-2,-,-,TRBV4-3,CASSPDRGTGELFF,TGCGCCAGCAGCCCGGATCGGGGAACCGGGGAGCTGTTTTTT
TRBJ2-7,once,TRBD1,TRBV12-3/TRBV12-4,CASLGQGAEQYF,TGTGCCAGCCTGGGACAGGGGGCCGAGCAGTACTTC
TRBJ2-3,-,-,TRBV5-4,CASSLSLTGSRVTDTQYF,TGTGCCAGCAGCTTGAGTCTGACGGGTAGCAGGGTCACAGATACGCAGTATTTT
TRBJ1-2,-,TRBD1,TRBV9,CASSVGDRLSLNTF,TGTGCCAGCAGCGTAGGGGACAGGCTGAGTTTGAACACCTTC
TRBJ2-7,-,-,TRBV27,CASSFLLGASYEQYF,TGTGCCAGCAGTTTCCTCTTAGGGGCCTCCTACGAGCAGTACTTC
TRBJ2-5,-,-,TRBV4-3,CASSQEWTAQETQYF,TGCGCCAGCAGCCAAGAATGGACAGCTCAAGAGACCCAGTACTTC
TRBJ1-3,-,-,TRBV30,CAFSRSSGNTIYF,TGTGCCTTTTCTCGGAGCTCTGGAAACACCATATATTTT
TRBJ1-1,few,-,TRBV7-9,CASSNNRVIFEAFF,TGTGCCAGCAGCAATAACAGGGTGATATTTGAAGCTTTCTTT
TRBJ1-5,-,-,TRBV5-8,CASSFGQSAEHF,TGTGCCAGCAGCTTTGGACAGTCGGCGGAGCATTTT
TRBJ2-7,-,-,TRBV28,CASSLGGLDLSEQYF,TGTGCCAGCAGTTTAGGAGGGTTAGACCTCTCCGAGCAGTACTTC
TRBJ2-1,once,-,TRBV4-2,CASSQEGGPYNEQFF,TGTGCCAGCAGCCAAGAGGGGGGGCCCTACAATGAGCAGTTCTTC
TRBJ2-5,-,TRBD2,TRBV5-1,CASSLVRGTSISQETQYF,TGCGCCAGCAGCCTAGTTCGAGGGACTAGCATTTCCCAAGAGACCCAGTACTTC
TRBJ1-2,many,-,TRBV7-2,CASSSAGVRGYGYTF,TGTGCCAGCAGCTCAGCCGGGGTCCGAGGGTATGGCTACACCTTC
TRBJ1-5,-,TRBD1,TRBV27,CASSGGTAKNQPQHF,TGTGCCAGCAGTGGCGGGACAGCGAAGAATCAGCCCCAGCATTTT
TRBJ1-2,-,TRBD1,TRBV7-2,CASSPGQIYGYTF,TGTGCCAGCAGCCCGGGACAGATCTATGGCTACACCTTC